This T cell receptor beta chain was retrieved from a study of CD8+ T cells in alopecia areata. Findings and limits, study-wide: Tissue-resident alphabeta T cells belonging to normal skin likewise get sequenced within scalp specimens. In scalp, tofacitinib significantly decreased clonality and expanded CD8+ clones among the top 100. Numerous clones, expanded in lesions, remained in scalp and blood during tofacitinib.

As the sequencing template, cDNA was produced by extracting RNA and reverse transcribing it. Repertoires were generated with immunoSEQ multiplex PCR, while TCRdb's copy carries only in-frame clones and drops some. This table has under 350,000 clones, about three fifths appearing once. Germline CDR1 is SNHLY and CDR2 is FYNNEI. The CDR3 has 15 residues. V dropped 3 bases and J dropped 1 base, with 12 bases sitting between them. With regard to this clone: The antigen is undetermined.

As to treatment: oral pan-JAK inhibitor, 5-10 mg twice daily. Sampling of alopecia areata patients yielded lesional scalp punch biopsies as well as peripheral blood. Sequences were derived from CD4+ T cells sorted from blood, sampled at week 24, from a patient treated with tofacitinib. The gene calls are TRBV2 and TRBJ2-5; D is perhaps TRBD2 (6 bases). The receptor was isolated from a human donor with alopecia areata. The CDR3, as DNA: TGTGCCAGCAGTGACCTCCTGGGGGGCCAAGAGACCCAGTACTTC. It specifies CASSDLLGGQETQYF. Using reference TRBV2 and TRBJ2-5 for the parts outside the CDR3, the full variable domain is EPEVTQTPSHQVTQMGQEVILRCVPISNHLYFYWYRQILGQKVEFLVSFYNNEISEKSEIFDDQFSVERPDGSNFTLKIRSTKLEDSAMYFCASSDLLGGQETQYFGPGTRLLVL.